The 20 T cell receptor beta chains below come from one sample, sequenced in a study of technical replicates of blood from a handful of donors. Sequencing used immunoSEQ multiplex PCR; TCRdb keeps in-frame clones, though not all of them. The data show under 15,000 clones, roughly 80% seen once. Specimen: PBMCs. These receptors were taken from a human donor in good health.

CDR3 DNA: TGTGCCAGTAGGCACCGGGACATTCGGCGAGCTTTCTTT. Translation: CASRHRDIRRAFF. This rearrangement joins TRBV19 to TRBJ1-1; D might be TRBD1 (6 bases). V was clipped by 6 bases and J by 10 bases, with 18 bases between them. This CDR3 contains 13 residues. Per the germline V gene, CDR1 is LNHDA and CDR2 is SQIVND (reference sequence). Full variable domain (missing parts from reference TRBV19 and TRBJ1-1): DGGITQSPKYLFRKEGQNVTLSCEQNLNHDAMYWYRQDPGQGLRLIYYSQIVNDFQKGDIAEGYSVSREKKESFPLTVTSAQKNPTAFYLCASRHRDIRRAFFGQGTRLTVV.

The chain has TRBV30 and TRBJ1-5; D gene ambiguous. V gave up 5 bases and J gave up 1 base, with 9 bases separating them. CDR1 GTSNPN and CDR2 SVGIG come from the germline V gene (reference sequence). The CDR3 has 13 amino acids. The CDR3 sequence is CAWAGGSNQPQHF. CDR3 coding DNA: TGTGCCTGGGCCGGCGGCAGCAATCAGCCCCAGCATTTT.

V usage is TRBV18 and J usage is TRBJ2-7, with D perhaps TRBD1 (6 bases). CDR1 is KGHSH, CDR2 LQKENI, per germline. The CDR3 runs to 15 residues. V lost 5 bases and J lost 1, with 15 bases in between. CDR3 nucleotides: TGTGCCAGCTCATCTAGCCAGGACAGATCCTACGAGCAGTACTTC. Translated, it gives CASSSSQDRSYEQYF. Full variable domain (missing parts from reference TRBV18 and TRBJ2-7): NAGVMQNPRHLVRRRGQEARLRCSPMKGHSHVYWYRQLPEEGLKFMVYLQKENIIDESGMPKERFSAEFPKEGPSILRIQQVVRGDSAAYFCASSSSQDRSYEQYFGPGTRLTVT.

V and J are TRBV5-1 and TRBJ2-3; D not resolved. The CDR3 totals 14 residues. Germline lookup yields CDR1 SGHRS and CDR2 YFSETQ. Trimming took off 0 bases at V and 2 bases at J, with 7 bases between the two ends. The CDR3 nucleotides read TGCGCCAGCAGCTTGGAAAGAGACACAGATACGCAGTATTTT. Translated: CASSLERDTDTQYF.

The chain uses TRBV28 and TRBJ2-1, with TRBD2 matching 10 bases. The CDR3 runs to 15 residues. The V gene end was trimmed by 6 bases and the J gene end by 3 bases; junction bases not matched to a gene: 5. CDR1 is MDHEN and CDR2 is SYDVKM in the germline V gene. CDR3 sequence: CASRPLAGGYNEQFF. Written as DNA, the CDR3 is TGTGCCAGCAGACCTTTAGCGGGAGGCTACAATGAGCAGTTCTTC.

This clone has a handful of counts. The CDR3 sequence is CAISESTNSNQPQHF. DNA of the CDR3: TGTGCCATCAGTGAGTCGACAAATTCCAATCAGCCCCAGCATTTT. J is TRBJ1-5 and V is TRBV10-3; no definite D call. The CDR3 has 15 residues. V shed 0 bases and J shed 3 bases, with 9 bases lying between them. CDR1 is ENHRY and CDR2 is SYGVKD in the germline V gene.

The J gene is TRBJ2-5, the V gene TRBV5-1; the match to TRBD1 covers 10 bases. J lost 5 bases, V lost 4 bases, and 8 bases had no gene match. The CDR3 is made up of 15 amino acids. Germline V lookup: CDR1 SGHRS, CDR2 YFSETQ. CDR3 protein: CASSTGQGIGETQYF. The CDR3 nucleotides are TGCGCCAGCAGCACGGGACAGGGGATCGGGGAGACCCAGTACTTC.

This clone was seen just once. V and J are TRBV5-1 and TRBJ2-1; TRBD1 agrees at 8 bases. Germline assignment: CDR1 SGHRS and CDR2 YFSETQ. After removal of 3 bases from V and 8 bases from J, the junction contained 4 bases not matched to a gene. The CDR3 spans 13 residues. The CDR3 bases are TGCGCCAGCAGCTCCGGACAGGGCGATGAGCAGTTCTTC. It is translated as CASSSGQGDEQFF.

The rearrangement links TRBV5-1 to TRBJ2-1; the match to TRBD2 covers 15 bases. The CDR3 spans 17 residues. CDR1 is SGHRS, CDR2 YFSETQ, per germline. J was trimmed by 4 bases and V by 5 bases; bases with no gene match: 7. CDR3 amino acids: CASSSGLAGGGYNEQFF. The CDR3 DNA is TGCGCCAGCAGTTCCGGACTAGCGGGAGGGGGATACAATGAGCAGTTCTTC.

This chain links TRBV29-1 with TRBJ2-1, with TRBD2 matching over 8 bases. CDR3 length: 16 amino acids. Trimming removed 0 bases from V and 4 bases from J; junction bases left unmatched: 8. CDR1 is SQVTM, CDR2 ANQGSEA, per germline. The CDR3 spells CSVEEIETSAYNEQFF. CDR3 nucleotides: TGCAGCGTTGAAGAAATTGAGACTAGCGCATACAATGAGCAGTTCTTC.

CDR3 region: CASSSFASGSYEQFF. As DNA, the CDR3 is TGTGCCAGCAGTTCCTTCGCTAGCGGGAGCTATGAGCAGTTCTTC. The rearrangement links TRBV6-5 to TRBJ2-1, with 10 bases that match TRBD2. The V gene's germline CDR1 is MNHEY and CDR2 SVGAGI. Trimming took 4 bases from V and 8 from J; bases not matched to a gene: 8. The CDR3 is 15 amino acids.

The rearrangement joins TRBV5-6 to TRBJ2-5; D not certain. From germline, CDR1 is SGHDT and CDR2 YYEEEE. This CDR3 has 15 residues. V was cut by 0 bases and J by 3 bases, with 12 bases left in between. The CDR3 sequence: CASSLASLSEETQYF. The CDR3 DNA reads as TGTGCCAGCAGCTTGGCTTCACTAAGTGAAGAGACCCAGTACTTC. The entire variable domain, with the rest obtained from reference TRBV5-6 and TRBJ2-5, is as follows: DAGVTQSPTHLIKTRGQQVTLRCSPKSGHDTVSWYQQALGQGPQFIFQYYEEEERQRGNFPDRFSGHQFPNYSSELNVNALLLGDSALYLCASSLASLSEETQYFGPGTRLLVL.

The V and J genes are TRBV19 and TRBJ1-2; 8 bases map to TRBD1. The CDR3 has 15 amino acids. V lost 6 bases, J lost 4 bases, and 10 bases stayed unmatched. Germline CDR1 LNHDA, CDR2 SQIVND (reference sequence). As DNA, the CDR3 is TGTGCCAGTAGCCCCGGACAGGGCGGCGGCTATGGCTACACCTTC. It encodes CASSPGQGGGYGYTF.

This chain joins TRBV11-2 and TRBJ1-2; a possible D gene is TRBD1 (6 bases). The CDR3 has 14 residues. Trimming cost V 5 bases and J 6 bases, with 16 bases left between them. Looked up from germline, CDR1 is SGHAT and CDR2 is FQNNGV. The CDR3 DNA sequence: TGTGCCAGCAGCCCGCTGGGGGCAAACCATGGCTACACCTTC. This translates into CASSPLGANHGYTF.

This clone has just one count. This chain uses TRBV28 with TRBJ1-2; D may be TRBD1 (5 bases). Deletions cut 7 bases from V and 5 bases from J, with 17 bases between. The CDR3 has 14 residues. Germline V gives CDR1 MDHEN, CDR2 SYDVKM. CDR3 loop: CASNPGGGGYGYTF. The CDR3 DNA reads TGTGCCAGCAACCCAGGTGGGGGAGGTTATGGCTACACCTTC.

The V gene is TRBV18, the J gene TRBJ1-2, with D possibly being TRBD1 (6 bases). Trimming pared 2 bases from V and 8 bases from J, leaving 18 bases between. CDR1 is KGHSH and CDR2 is LQKENI in the germline V gene. CDR3 length: 15 amino acids. The CDR3 here is CASSPTLDRSGGYTF. DNA of the CDR3: TGTGCCAGCTCACCAACCCTTGACAGGTCTGGGGGCTACACCTTC.

The CDR3 protein is CASSVEGLAEVGDTQYF. CDR3 DNA sequence: TGTGCCAGCAGCGTAGAGGGACTAGCGGAGGTGGGAGATACGCAGTATTTT. The J gene is TRBJ2-3, the V gene TRBV9, with TRBD2 matching 11 bases. CDR3 length: 17 residues. V lost 0 bases, J lost 5 bases, and 8 bases stayed unmatched. Germline V gives CDR1 SGDLS, CDR2 YYNGEE.

The rearrangement joins TRBV14 to TRBJ2-1; weak D call: TRBD2 (6 bases). V lost 3 bases and J 2 bases, leaving 8 bases between the germline ends. The germline gives CDR1 SGHDN, CDR2 FVKESK. The CDR3 consists of 14 residues. The CDR3 coding sequence is TGTGCCAGCAGCCAGCGGGGTGCCTACAATGAGCAGTTCTTC. Translation: CASSQRGAYNEQFF.

This clone was counted once. The sample holds other DNA sequences that translate to the same CDR3. The gene calls are TRBV18 and TRBJ2-2, with 8 bases matching TRBD1. There are 15 residues in the CDR3. Germline V gene data show CDR1 as KGHSH and CDR2 as LQKENI. V shed 3 bases, J shed 0 bases, and the junction held 0 bases outside the gene matches. CDR3 in amino acids: CASSPDRANTGELFF. Written as DNA, the CDR3 is TGTGCCAGCTCACCGGACAGGGCGAACACCGGGGAGCTGTTTTTT.

The genes are TRBV5-1 and TRBJ1-3, with D perhaps matching TRBD1 (5 bases). This CDR3 region has 13 residues. Germline V gives CDR1 SGHRS, CDR2 YFSETQ. V lost 5 bases to trimming and J lost 8 bases, with 14 bases between them. DNA of the CDR3: TGCGCCAGCAGTCACGGGACTCCGGACACCATATATTTT. Its protein is CASSHGTPDTIYF. Based on the CDR3 plus reference TRBV5-1 and TRBJ1-3, the full variable domain is KAGVTQTPRYLIKTRGQQVTLSCSPISGHRSVSWYQQTPGQGLQFLFEYFSETQRNKGNFPGRFSGRQFSNSRSEMNVSTLELGDSALYLCASSHGTPDTIYFGEGSWLTVV.